This entry lists 6 T cell receptor beta chains sequenced from one sample in a study of blood T cell repertoires in COVID-19 (dated by TCRdb to 2018 to 2020). Preparation of the library involved the immunoSEQ multiplex PCR assay. TCRdb obtained this table from immuneACCESS and retained in-frame rearrangements with V and J assigned. These tables miss some clones; where compared with another copy, unresolved V genes account for less than half of the shortfall, and the remainder is unexplained. Across this sample there are 220,000 or so clones, with about four fifths seen only once. Jointly, the top ten make up about 2.4% of the sample. Specimen: peripheral blood. The source of these receptors is a woman aged 55-69 years with acute or convalescent COVID-19.

In DNA form, the CDR3 reads TGTGCCAGCAGCCAAGAAAGAGCCGGGGGTTACAATGAGCAGTTCTTC. The encoded protein is CASSQERAGGYNEQFF. The chain uses TRBV4-2 and TRBJ2-1; D possibly corresponds to TRBD2 (6 bases). The CDR3 covers 16 residues. Trimming removed 0 bases at V and 4 bases at J, with 13 bases between. Per germline, CDR1 LGHNA and CDR2 YNFKEQ.

This clone was counted between two and nine times. V is TRBV2 and J is TRBJ1-4, with TRBD1 identical over 7 bases. The CDR3 is made up of 15 amino acids. V lost 7 bases to trimming and J lost 0 bases; unmatched junction nucleotides: 5. Looked up from germline, CDR1 is SNHLY and CDR2 is FYNNEI. The CDR3 reads CASNSQGATNEKLFF. DNA of the CDR3: TGTGCCAGCAACTCTCAGGGGGCAACTAATGAAAAACTGTTTTTT.

This clone has more than one count but fewer than ten. V usage is TRBV5-4 and J usage is TRBJ1-2; D is possibly TRBD1 (6 bases). CDR3 length equals 12 residues. V shed 3 bases and J shed 4 bases, with 7 bases lying between them. Germline loops: CDR1 SGHNT, CDR2 YYREEE (reference sequence). The CDR3 nucleotides are TGTGCCAGCAGCTCGGACAGCTATGGCTACACCTTC. Translated, it gives CASSSDSYGYTF.

The chain carries TRBV10-3 and TRBJ2-7, with TRBD2 matching over 9 bases. CDR3 size: 16 residues. V was clipped by 10 bases and J by 2 bases; unmatched bases: 15. The germline CDR1 and CDR2 sequences are ENHRY and SYGVKD. In nucleotides, the CDR3 is TGTGCCACGACCCTAGCGGGGTCCTTTTTCGCCTACGAGCAGTACTTC. Translation gives CATTLAGSFFAYEQYF.

This clone was seen more than once but under ten times. This chain joins TRBV5-5 and TRBJ2-1, with 14 bases matching TRBD2. Germline V lookup: CDR1 SGHKS, CDR2 YYEKEE (reference sequence). The CDR3 sequence is 18 residues long. V shed 3 bases, J shed 0 bases, and the junction held 5 bases outside the gene matches. This CDR3 reads CASSWGTSGGLSYNEQFF. The DNA of the CDR3 is TGTGCCAGCAGCTGGGGGACTAGCGGGGGTCTCTCCTACAATGAGCAGTTCTTC. Supplemented by reference TRBV5-5 and TRBJ2-1, the full variable domain reads DAGVTQSPTHLIKTRGQQVTLRCSPISGHKSVSWYQQVLGQGPQFIFQYYEKEERGRGNFPDRFSARQFPNYSSELNVNALLLGDSALYLCASSWGTSGGLSYNEQFFGPGTRLTVL.

The V gene is TRBV9, the J gene TRBJ2-1; 10 bases are shared with TRBD2. This CDR3 region has 15 residues. The V and J ends lost 3 bases and 2 bases, in that order; junction bases with no gene match: 2. Germline loops: CDR1 SGDLS, CDR2 YYNGEE. CDR3 sequence: CASSASGGAYNEQFF. As DNA, the CDR3 is TGTGCCAGCAGCGCGAGCGGGGGGGCCTACAATGAGCAGTTCTTC. The entire variable domain, with the rest obtained from reference TRBV9 and TRBJ2-1, is as follows: DSGVTQTPKHLITATGQRVTLRCSPRSGDLSVYWYQQSLDQGLQFLIQYYNGEERAKGNILERFSAQQFPDLHSELNLSSLELGDSALYFCASSASGGAYNEQFFGPGTRLTVL.